This passage covers 8 T cell receptor beta chains from one sample sequenced in a study of metastatic and nonmetastatic thyroid tumors. Thyroid surgery had not been preceded by any treatment in any patient. TCRdb re-called clones from the PCR reads using MiXCR. The sample consists of under 30,000 clones, more than 12% of them appearing once. Source material: blood. The receptors stem from a female donor with papillary thyroid cancer or a benign thyroid nodule (not recorded which). Some clones in this sample may be carry-over from other donors' samples.

Many counts were recorded for this clone. The chain uses TRBV6-5 and TRBJ2-2; D remains unclear. V lost 0 bases and J 0 bases, leaving 8 bases between the germline ends. There are 16 residues in the CDR3. CDR1 is MNHEY and CDR2 is SVGAGI in the germline V gene. The CDR3 region has the DNA TGTGCCAGCAGTTACTCGGGCCCAGCGAACACCGGGGAGCTGTTTTTT. Translating it yields CASSYSGPANTGELFF.

This clone was detected ten times or more. The chain carries TRBV12-3 or TRBV12-4 and TRBJ2-3; TRBD1 is a possible D gene (5 bases). The V and J ends lost 2 bases and 1 base respectively, with 7 bases between them. The CDR3 covers 14 residues. Here the CDR3 reads CASSLSQGTDTQYF. The CDR3 DNA sequence: TGTGCCAGCAGTTTATCACAGGGCACAGATACGCAGTATTTT.

This clone was detected many times. The chain combines TRBV25-1 with TRBJ2-1; 7 bases are shared with TRBD2. This CDR3 comprises 14 residues. V shed 6 bases and J 3 bases; nucleotides not matched to a gene: 5. CDR1 MGHDK and CDR2 SYGVNS come from the germline V gene. The CDR3 protein is CASRFRGDYNEQFF. The CDR3 DNA follows: TGTGCCAGCAGATTCCGGGGGGACTACAATGAGCAGTTCTTC.

This clone came up many times. V is TRBV7-2 and J is TRBJ2-7; 7 bases agree with TRBD2. The length of the CDR3 is 14 residues. V was clipped by 3 bases and J by 2 bases; unmatched bases: 4. Germline V gene data show CDR1 as SGHTA and CDR2 as FQGNSA. The CDR3 region has the DNA TGTGCCAGCAGCTTTGAGCGGGGAACCTACGAGCAGTACTTC. It specifies CASSFERGTYEQYF.

This clone was seen repeatedly, ten times or more. The same CDR3 arises from other DNA sequences in this sample as well. The V call is TRBV10-1, the J call TRBJ2-1; possible D gene TRBD2, 6 bases. CDR1 WNHNN and CDR2 SYGVQD come from the germline V gene (reference sequence). The CDR3 loop spans 15 amino acids. Trimming pared 0 bases from V and 7 bases from J, leaving 13 bases between. CDR3 nucleotides: TGCGCCAGCAGTGAGTCTCGGCGGGATAGGAATGAGCAGTTCTTC. Protein product: CASSESRRDRNEQFF.

This clone was observed many times. The chain uses TRBV28 and TRBJ2-6; D is unclear. The CDR3 runs to 15 residues. V lost 6 bases and J lost 1, with 10 bases in between. CDR1 is MDHEN and CDR2 is SYDVKM in the germline V gene. CDR3 bases: TGTGCCAGCAGCACGCCCCTTTCTGGGGCCAACGTCCTGACTTTC. Translation gives CASSTPLSGANVLTF.

Ten or more counts support this clone. The junction departs from the called germline gene at one end, perhaps through a read error. This sample includes further DNA sequences coding for the same CDR3. Here the CDR3 DNA reads TGTGCCAGCAGTTTGGACTTTAAGGGTGGCTACACTTTC. This translates into CASSLDFKGGYTF. The genes are TRBV28 and TRBJ1-2; D unclear. The CDR3 loop spans 13 amino acids. Germline V gene lookup returns CDR1 MDHEN and CDR2 SYDVKM.

There are many counts of this clone. The CDR3, as DNA: TGCGCCAGCACTCCGGACAGGCTGAATGAAAAACTGTTTTTT. Translated: CASTPDRLNEKLFF. The V and J genes are TRBV10-2 and TRBJ1-4, with 7 positions matching TRBD1. CDR3 size: 14 residues. From germline, CDR1 is WSHSY and CDR2 SAAADI. The V gene end was trimmed by 7 bases and the J gene end by 5 bases; junction bases not matched to a gene: 7.